This T cell receptor beta chain was sequenced for a study of T cell repertoires in cytomegalovirus infection. Study in general: In public TCR beta signatures, there were indications of both CMV infection and matching HLA type. Broader study findings: The ex vivo response was dominated by HLA-C-restricted CMV-specific TCR beta clonotypes. Cumulative public TCR beta family frequency identified carriers of CMV plus the relevant HLA.

TCRdb independently ran MiXCR on the reads; one entry per CDR3 protein. Altogether hundreds of thousands of distinct CDR3 sequences are present, around 24% being singletons, with the ten largest covering less than 9.5%. On this clonotype itself: Its antigen is not identified.

Germline V lookup: CDR1 SGHDT, CDR2 YYEEEE. CDR3 length: 12 amino acids. V lost 7 bases, J lost 3 bases, and 2 bases stayed unmatched. The clonotype comes from a human donor in good health (CMV status not recorded). Some clones in this sample may be carry-over from other donors' samples. The rearrangement uses TRBV5-6 and TRBJ2-7, with TRBD1 identical over 9 bases. The sample taken for sequencing was CD8+ T cells from PBMCs. Written as DNA, the CDR3 is TGTGCCAGCGAGACAGGGGGCTACGAGCAGTACTTC. Translated: CASETGGYEQYF. The full variable domain, its missing parts supplied by reference TRBV5-6 and TRBJ2-7, is DAGVTQSPTHLIKTRGQQVTLRCSPKSGHDTVSWYQQALGQGPQFIFQYYEEEERQRGNFPDRFSGHQFPNYSSELNVNALLLGDSALYLCASETGGYEQYFGPGTRLTVT.